A single sample is the source of the 19 T cell receptor beta chains below, sequenced in a study of T cell responses to AZD1222 COVID-19 vaccine. Method: immunoSEQ multiplex PCR; TCRdb's copy keeps in-frame clones and lacks some. The profile shows more than 150,000 clones, 87% of them singletons. Specimen: peripheral blood, collected 28 days after the second AZD1222 dose. These TCRs come from an adult who received the AZD1222 COVID-19 vaccine.

This clone was seen only once. This sequence joins TRBV4-2 and TRBJ2-7; 11 bases are shared with TRBD2. V lost 7 bases, J lost 0 bases, and 11 bases stayed unmatched. Looked up from germline, CDR1 is LGHNA and CDR2 is YNFKEQ. The CDR3 runs 17 residues. CDR3 protein: CASMHIGTSGSSYEQYF. The DNA of the CDR3 is TGTGCCAGCATGCATATTGGGACTAGCGGCAGCTCCTACGAGCAGTACTTC.

This clone was detected only once. J is TRBJ2-3 and V is TRBV7-2; TRBD1 is a possible D gene (6 bases). Looked up from germline, CDR1 is SGHTA and CDR2 is FQGNSA. Trimming removed 6 bases at V and 4 bases at J, with 8 bases between. This CDR3 has 12 amino acids. DNA for the CDR3: TGTGCCAGCAGTCAGGGGTCAGATACGCAGTATTTT. This sequence encodes CASSQGSDTQYF. Complete variable domain (other parts from reference TRBV7-2 and TRBJ2-3): GAGVSQSPSNKVTEKGKDVELRCDPISGHTALYWYRQSLGQGLEFLIYFQGNSAPDKSGLPSDRFSAERTGGSVSTLTIQRTQQEDSAVYLCASSQGSDTQYFGPGTRLTVL.

The chain carries TRBV11-2 and TRBJ2-2; D ambiguous. Trimming cost V 0 bases and J 1 base, with 3 bases left between them. The CDR3 spans 14 residues. Per the germline V gene, CDR1 is SGHAT and CDR2 is FQNNGV. In DNA, the CDR3 is TGTGCCAGCAGCTTAGAACGGAACACCGGGGAGCTGTTTTTT. Amino acids: CASSLERNTGELFF.

This clone was counted a few times. The V gene is TRBV27, the J gene TRBJ1-2; D call uncertain. The germline V gene has CDR1 MNHEY and CDR2 SMNVEV (reference sequence). The CDR3 length is 13 residues. V was trimmed by 0 bases and J by 7 bases, leaving 9 bases between them. CDR3: CASSLSPGSGYTF. The CDR3 DNA is TGTGCCAGCAGTTTATCCCCAGGTTCTGGCTACACCTTC.

V gene TRBV10-3 combines with J gene TRBJ1-4, with D possibly matching TRBD1 (5 bases). CDR1 ENHRY and CDR2 SYGVKD come from the germline V gene. CDR3 length equals 13 residues. The germline V and J ends were trimmed by 7 bases and 4 bases, with 10 bases remaining between them. In DNA form, the CDR3 reads TGTGCCATCAAGTCGGGGGTTAATGAAAAACTGTTTTTT. Translated, it gives CAIKSGVNEKLFF.

The V and J genes are TRBV19 and TRBJ2-3; TRBD2 might be the D (5 bases). Germline V gene data show CDR1 as LNHDA and CDR2 as SQIVND (reference sequence). The V end was cut by 5 bases, the J end by 1 base, with 16 bases between. The CDR3 has 16 amino acids. The CDR3 nucleotides read TGTGCCAGTAGTTATCATGGCGGGCAACGCACAGATACGCAGTATTTT. This translates into CASSYHGGQRTDTQYF.

J is TRBJ2-7 and V is TRBV6-4; D perhaps matches TRBD1 (6 bases). The length of the CDR3 is 15 residues. Between the trimmed V and J ends, which lost 8 bases and 0 bases, there was a span of 17 bases. Germline assignment: CDR1 MRHNA and CDR2 SNTAGT. In DNA, the CDR3 is TGTGCCAGCGGGGGCCCTATCTCGAGCTCCTACGAGCAGTACTTC. As protein: CASGGPISSSYEQYF.

The chain is built from TRBV9 and TRBJ1-1; D perhaps matches TRBD1 (5 bases). The germline V gene has CDR1 SGDLS and CDR2 YYNGEE. The CDR3 covers 16 residues. The V end lost 4 bases, the J end lost 1 base, and 17 bases lay between the germline ends. Here the CDR3 reads CASSPDLGAGNTEAFF. DNA for the CDR3: TGTGCCAGCAGCCCCGATCTAGGGGCAGGGAACACTGAAGCTTTCTTT.

The chain has TRBV28 and TRBJ2-2, with TRBD1 identical over 7 bases. The CDR3 is 15 residues long. From germline, CDR1 is MDHEN and CDR2 SYDVKM. The junction had 7 bases not matched to a gene; V was cut back by 6 bases and J by 3 bases. The DNA of the CDR3 is TGTGCCAGCAGCGAAACAGGGGCAGACACCGGGGAGCTGTTTTTT. It codes for CASSETGADTGELFF. Full variable domain (remainder filled in from reference TRBV28 and TRBJ2-2): DVKVTQSSRYLVKRTGEKVFLECVQDMDHENMFWYRQDPGLGLRLIYFSYDVKMKEKGDIPEGYSVSREKKERFSLILESASTNQTSMYLCASSETGADTGELFFGEGSRLTVL.

The genes are TRBV19 and TRBJ2-1, with 10 bases that match TRBD1. The CDR3 is made up of 15 amino acids. J gave up 4 bases and V 7 bases, and 7 bases lay outside the gene matches. Germline V CDR1 and CDR2: LNHDA, SQIVND (reference sequence). The chain's CDR3 is CASKLTGGKYNEQFF. The CDR3 region has the DNA TGTGCCAGTAAACTGACAGGGGGCAAGTACAATGAGCAGTTCTTC.

Note on this clone: The germline gene is not matched at one end of the junction; a read error may be the cause. The rearrangement links TRBV29-1 to TRBJ1-1; D not certain. From germline, CDR1 is SQVTM and CDR2 ANQGSEA. The CDR3 is 8 residues long. As DNA, the CDR3 is TGCAGCGTTGAAGAGGCCCGCTTT. Its translation is CSVEEARF.

CDR3 residues: CASSPVASGSASTDTQYF. Written as DNA, the CDR3 is TGTGCCAGCAGCCCAGTTGCTAGCGGATCAGCTAGCACAGATACGCAGTATTTT. This chain connects TRBV11-2 to TRBJ2-3; the match to TRBD2 covers 7 bases. The germline gives CDR1 SGHAT, CDR2 FQNNGV. The CDR3 runs to 18 residues. V lost 5 bases and J lost 0; bases outside the gene matches: 14.

V gene TRBV4-3 combines with J gene TRBJ2-2, with D uncertain. Germline V gene sequence: CDR1 LGHNA, CDR2 YSLEER. Trimming stripped 0 bases from V and 2 bases from J, with 4 bases between. This CDR3 contains 14 residues. The CDR3 nucleotides are TGCGCCAGCAGCCAAGATATCAACACCGGGGAGCTGTTTTTT. Its translation is CASSQDINTGELFF.

V and J are TRBV4-3 and TRBJ2-5; D is perhaps TRBD1 or TRBD2 (5 bases each). The CDR3 spans 16 residues. Germline CDR1 is LGHNA and CDR2 is YSLEER. Trimming shortened V by 3 bases and J by 5 bases, and 19 bases separated the two germline ends. CDR3 sequence (DNA): TGCGCCAGCAGCCATAGGGAGCAGGGAGTGAGGGAGACCCAGTACTTC. It translates to CASSHREQGVRETQYF.

The genes are TRBV5-4 and TRBJ2-7; tentative D call: TRBD2 (5 bases). This CDR3 contains 16 residues. Trimming shortened V by 4 bases and J by 6 bases, and 23 bases separated the two germline ends. In germline, CDR1 is SGHNT, CDR2 YYREEE (reference sequence). The CDR3 protein is CASSREPGMVKVEQYF. CDR3 DNA sequence: TGTGCCAGCAGCCGTGAGCCCGGGATGGTGAAAGTCGAGCAGTACTTC.

The chain employs TRBV7-3 and TRBJ1-2; D possibly corresponds to TRBD1 (5 bases). Germline assignment: CDR1 SGHTA and CDR2 FQGTGA. The CDR3 contains 14 residues. Trimming shortened V by 5 bases and J by 3 bases, and 13 bases separated the two germline ends. Here the CDR3 reads CASSPGGRDYGYTF. CDR3 nucleotide sequence: TGTGCCAGCAGCCCAGGTGGCAGGGACTATGGCTACACCTTC.

The chain has TRBV28 and TRBJ1-5, with TRBD1 matching 9 bases. V dropped 5 bases and J dropped 2; count of bases not matched to a gene: 4. The CDR3 consists of 15 residues. CDR1 is MDHEN and CDR2 is SYDVKM in the germline V gene. The CDR3 DNA is TGTGCCAGCAGTACGGGACAGGGCGGCAATCAGCCCCAGCATTTT. Its protein product is CASSTGQGGNQPQHF.

This rearrangement joins TRBV6-1 to TRBJ1-2; possible D gene TRBD1, 6 bases. The V end was cut by 1 base, the J end by 0 bases, with 9 bases between. The CDR3 loop spans 15 amino acids. CDR1 is MNHNS and CDR2 is SASEGT in the germline V gene. The CDR3 protein is CASSEVTGANYGYTF. The CDR3 DNA reads TGTGCCAGCAGTGAAGTGACAGGAGCTAACTATGGCTACACCTTC.

V gene TRBV27 combines with J gene TRBJ2-2; 14 bases align to TRBD2. V lost 6 bases to trimming and J lost 0 bases; unmatched junction nucleotides: 3. This CDR3 region has 17 residues. Germline V gene sequence: CDR1 MNHEY, CDR2 SMNVEV (reference sequence). CDR3 amino acids: CASSRTSGRPNTGELFF. In DNA, the CDR3 is TGTGCCAGCAGCAGGACTAGCGGGAGGCCGAACACCGGGGAGCTGTTTTTT.